This TCR beta chain was captured by sequencing in a study of blood T cell repertoires in COVID-19. In the study overall: The United States, Italy and Spain provided the acute and convalescent COVID-19 samples. The cDNA or gDNA used as material had been derived from T cells, B-cell-depleted T cells, or PBMCs.

As processed by the authors: It was from reference gene primer amplification that nucleated cell counts were estimated. Generated by immunoSEQ multiplex PCR, the TCRdb table keeps only in-frame clones and is missing some. V, J and clone size reflect that table, while D and trimming were determined from the DNA. This table holds some 27,000 clones, about nine tenths found once. The germline V and J ends were trimmed by 2 bases and 4 bases, with 20 bases remaining between them. The CDR3 totals 17 residues. Per germline, CDR1 ENHRY and CDR2 SYGVKD. The sample consisted of peripheral blood. V and J are TRBV10-3 and TRBJ1-2; possible D gene TRBD1, 6 bases. This TCR was sampled from a human donor in a cohort sampled during active COVID-19. The donor label of this sample is uncertain. The CDR3 loop reads CAISEPSTQGILYGYTF. Here the CDR3 DNA reads TGTGCCATCAGTGAGCCCTCGACCCAGGGGATCCTCTATGGCTACACCTTC.